The next 20 T cell receptor beta chains were all read from a single sample in a study of Ad26.COV2.S vaccination and SARS-CoV-2 variants. The table came from immunoSEQ multiplex PCR; TCRdb's copy has only in-frame clones and leaves some out. The sample has roughly 680,000 clones, more than 70% seen once. The treatment denotes: around 19 received Ad26.COV2.S at low or high dose, single or two shots; 5 received placebo; per-sample allocation not given. Each sample was drawn 63 days after the first injection (of vaccine or placebo). The specimen was peripheral blood, collected in a trial of Ad26.COV2.S vaccine versus placebo. The receptor source for this set is a person between 18 and 65 years old who received the Ad26.COV2.S COVID-19 vaccine or a placebo.

The gene calls are TRBV3-1 (or the pseudogene TRBV3-2) and TRBJ2-7; D possibly matches TRBD1 or TRBD2 (5 bases each). Trimming took off 1 base at V and 2 bases at J, with 9 bases between the two ends. The V gene's germline CDR1 is LGHDT and CDR2 YNNKEL (reference sequence). The CDR3 extends over 14 amino acids. The CDR3 coding sequence is TGTGCCAGCAGCCAAGGATTGGGGGCCTACGAGCAGTACTTC. Its protein product is CASSQGLGAYEQYF.

The rearrangement links TRBV7-2 to TRBJ2-7; D is ambiguous. This CDR3 region has 15 residues. From germline, CDR1 is SGHTA and CDR2 FQGNSA. Trimming shortened V by 3 bases and J by 0 bases, and 12 bases separated the two germline ends. The CDR3 region has the DNA TGTGCCAGCAGCTTCTTCGCGAGTAGCTCCTACGAGCAGTACTTC. Amino acids: CASSFFASSSYEQYF.

This clone was recorded a few times. CDR3 DNA sequence: TGTGCCTGGAGTCCCCCAGGGACAGGGGGCCTATTGGCTTTCTTT. Translating it yields CAWSPPGTGGLLAFF. The chain links TRBV30 to TRBJ1-1; 12 bases fit TRBD1. The CDR3 is 15 amino acids. Trimming removed 2 bases from V and 11 bases from J; junction bases left unmatched: 12. Germline V lookup: CDR1 GTSNPN, CDR2 SVGIG (reference sequence).

The rearrangement links TRBV7-8 to TRBJ1-2; unclear D gene. Germline CDR1 SGHVS, CDR2 FQNEAQ. Deletions cut 4 bases from V and 1 base from J, with 7 bases between. This CDR3 region has 13 residues. This CDR3 reads CASSSTVNYGYTF. CDR3 bases: TGTGCCAGCAGCTCCACAGTTAACTATGGCTACACCTTC.

This chain links TRBV7-2 with TRBJ2-2, with TRBD2 matching over 11 bases. The CDR3 totals 17 residues. V trimming: 1 base; J trimming: 6 bases; junction bases outside the gene matches: 7. Germline CDR1 is SGHTA and CDR2 is FQGNSA. Written as DNA, the CDR3 is TGTGCCAGCAGCTTAGGTGGTAGCGGGAGGGGATCCGGGGAGCTGTTTTTT. This sequence encodes CASSLGGSGRGSGELFF.

V and J are TRBV4-2 and TRBJ1-2, with D possibly matching TRBD1 (5 bases). CDR1 is LGHNA and CDR2 is YNFKEQ in the germline V gene. The CDR3 sequence is 19 residues long. Trimming stripped 1 base from V and 0 bases from J, with 21 bases between. CDR3: CASSQVRDSRMGTNYGYTF. The DNA of the CDR3 is TGTGCCAGCAGCCAAGTACGAGACAGCCGTATGGGTACTAACTATGGCTACACCTTC.

The chain combines TRBV2 with TRBJ2-5, with TRBD2 as a possible D gene (6 bases). The CDR3 extends over 14 amino acids. Germline V gives CDR1 SNHLY, CDR2 FYNNEI. The V end was cut by 2 bases, the J end by 5 bases, with 12 bases between. The CDR3 region is CASSERQEGETQYF. The CDR3 bases are TGTGCCAGCAGTGAAAGGCAGGAGGGCGAGACCCAGTACTTC.

The chain recombines TRBV27 with TRBJ2-2; 7 bases line up with TRBD2. The germline CDR1 and CDR2 sequences are MNHEY and SMNVEV (reference sequence). The CDR3 sequence is 16 residues long. With 3 bases clipped from V and 1 base from J, the junction kept 5 bases outside the gene matches. This chain's CDR3 is CASSLGEGMNTGELFF. The DNA of the CDR3 is TGTGCCAGCAGTTTGGGGGAGGGAATGAACACCGGGGAGCTGTTTTTT.

This clone was seen more than once but under ten times. The chain combines TRBV5-1 with TRBJ1-5; TRBD1 is a possible D gene (5 bases). This CDR3 is built from 14 residues. V was shortened by 4 bases and J by 0 bases, with 8 bases between the two germline ends. Germline V CDR1 and CDR2: SGHRS, YFSETQ. The CDR3 nucleotides are TGCGCCAGCAGCAAAGGGGATAGCAATCAGCCCCAGCATTTT. Residues: CASSKGDSNQPQHF.

The gene calls are TRBV4-3 and TRBJ1-2; TRBD1 is a possible D gene (5 bases). Trimming took off 1 base at V and 4 bases at J, with 13 bases between the two ends. The germline gives CDR1 LGHNA, CDR2 YSLEER. The CDR3 extends over 15 amino acids. The CDR3 here is CASSQATAGSYGYTF. CDR3 coding DNA: TGCGCCAGCAGCCAAGCCACCGCAGGGAGCTATGGCTACACCTTC.

The rearrangement links TRBV11-2 to TRBJ1-2; D not certain. CDR1 is SGHAT and CDR2 is FQNNGV in the germline V gene. This CDR3 spans 11 amino acids. Trimming removed 5 bases at V and 8 bases at J, with 9 bases between. The CDR3 loop reads CASSQVEGYTF. The DNA for the CDR3 is TGTGCCAGCAGCCAGGTCGAAGGCTACACCTTC.

The V gene is TRBV4-3, the J gene TRBJ2-2, with D maybe TRBD1 (5 bases). The germline V and J ends were trimmed by 0 bases and 3 bases, with 11 bases remaining between them. The CDR3 consists of 16 residues. Germline V lookup: CDR1 LGHNA, CDR2 YSLEER. The CDR3 protein is CASSQDRGADTGELFF. In DNA form, the CDR3 reads TGCGCCAGCAGCCAAGACCGTGGGGCGGACACCGGGGAGCTGTTTTTT.

This clone is a singleton in its sample. The CDR3 DNA is TGTGCCAGCTCATTATTCTCCTACAATGAGCAGTTCTTC. Translating it yields CASSLFSYNEQFF. This chain connects TRBV18 to TRBJ2-1; D gene uncertain. The CDR3 consists of 13 residues. The V end lost 5 bases, the J end lost 0 bases, and 5 bases lay between the germline ends. Germline V CDR1 and CDR2: KGHSH, LQKENI.

This sequence joins TRBV6-5 and TRBJ2-1, with 9 bases identical to TRBD1. This CDR3 comprises 15 residues. Germline V CDR1 and CDR2: MNHEY, SVGAGI. The J segment lost 9 bases and the V segment lost 5 bases, leaving 11 bases of the junction unmatched. The CDR3 DNA follows: TGTGCCAGCAGTCACCCGGGACAGGGAAGGGGTGAGCAGTTCTTC. Translation: CASSHPGQGRGEQFF.

V and J are TRBV20-1 and TRBJ2-3; TRBD2 matches at 8 bases. Germline CDR1 is DFQATT and CDR2 is SNEGSKA (reference sequence). The CDR3 length is 15 residues. V shed 3 bases and J 5 bases; nucleotides not matched to a gene: 10. This chain's CDR3 is CSASSREGLEDTQYF. The CDR3, as DNA: TGCAGTGCTAGTAGTCGGGAGGGCCTCGAAGATACGCAGTATTTT.

The gene calls are TRBV7-9 and TRBJ1-4; TRBD1 matches 8 bases. Looked up from germline, CDR1 is SEHNR and CDR2 is FQNEAQ (reference sequence). J gave up 7 bases and V 2 bases, and 15 bases lay outside the gene matches. The CDR3 is 18 residues long. This CDR3 reads CASSLRPGQEGYGEKLFF. As DNA, the CDR3 is TGTGCCAGCAGCTTACGTCCGGGACAGGAGGGGTATGGTGAAAAACTGTTTTTT.

This chain links TRBV4-3 with TRBJ1-2, with D unclear. Trimming left V 0 bases short and J 0 bases short, with 11 bases between. This CDR3 comprises 16 residues. Germline-derived CDR1 and CDR2 are LGHNA and YSLEER. In DNA form, the CDR3 reads TGCGCCAGCAGCCAAGACGGGCAGGCTCCTAACTATGGCTACACCTTC. Translation gives CASSQDGQAPNYGYTF.

V and J are TRBV30 and TRBJ2-5; TRBD1 matches 7 bases. Germline CDR1 is GTSNPN and CDR2 is SVGIG (reference sequence). The CDR3 totals 13 residues. Trimming removed 4 bases from V and 5 bases from J; junction bases left unmatched: 7. The chain's CDR3 is CAWTQGPTETQYF. DNA of the CDR3: TGTGCCTGGACACAGGGGCCGACTGAGACCCAGTACTTC.

This clone was picked up a small number of times. The chain carries TRBV4-2 and TRBJ1-1; no definite D call. Germline lookup yields CDR1 LGHNA and CDR2 YNFKEQ. The CDR3 sequence is 15 residues long. Deletions cut 4 bases from V and 4 bases from J, with 16 bases between. For the CDR3, the DNA is TGTGCCAGCAGCCCTTCGGACGGATGGATCACTGAAGCTTTCTTT. It specifies CASSPSDGWITEAFF.

The V and J genes are TRBV12-3 or TRBV12-4 and TRBJ2-5, with 7 bases fitting TRBD1. The V gene end was trimmed by 5 bases and the J gene end by 4 bases; junction bases not matched to a gene: 4. CDR3 length: 13 residues. Here the CDR3 DNA reads TGTGCCAGCAGTCGACAGGGTAGAGAGACCCAGTACTTC. Protein: CASSRQGRETQYF.